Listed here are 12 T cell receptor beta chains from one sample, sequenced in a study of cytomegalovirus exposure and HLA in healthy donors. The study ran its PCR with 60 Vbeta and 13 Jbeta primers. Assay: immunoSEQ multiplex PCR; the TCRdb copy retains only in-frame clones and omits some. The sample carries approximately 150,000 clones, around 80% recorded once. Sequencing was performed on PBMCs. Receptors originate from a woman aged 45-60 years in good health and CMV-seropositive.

DNA for the CDR3: TGTGCCAGCAGCCAAGATCCGGCAGGGGGCAATTCACCCCTCCACTTT. Residues: CASSQDPAGGNSPLHF. The chain is built from TRBV4-2 and TRBJ1-6, with TRBD1 matching over 8 bases. Looked up from germline, CDR1 is LGHNA and CDR2 is YNFKEQ. The CDR3 covers 16 residues. V was pared by 0 bases and J by 7 bases, with 5 bases of the junction left unmatched.

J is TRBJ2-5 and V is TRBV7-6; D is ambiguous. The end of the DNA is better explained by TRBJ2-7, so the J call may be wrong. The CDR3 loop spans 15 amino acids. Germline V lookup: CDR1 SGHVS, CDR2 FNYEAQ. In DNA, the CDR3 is TGTGCCAGCAGCTTATCAGGCTCGGCCCCCTACGAGCAGTACTTC. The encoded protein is CASSLSGSAPYEQYF.

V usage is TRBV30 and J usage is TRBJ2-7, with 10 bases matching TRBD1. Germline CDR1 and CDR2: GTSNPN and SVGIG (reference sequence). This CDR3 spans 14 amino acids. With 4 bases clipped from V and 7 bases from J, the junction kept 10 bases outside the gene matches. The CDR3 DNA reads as TGTGCCTGGACCGGGACAGGGGCCTCCCTGGAGCAGTACTTC. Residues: CAWTGTGASLEQYF.

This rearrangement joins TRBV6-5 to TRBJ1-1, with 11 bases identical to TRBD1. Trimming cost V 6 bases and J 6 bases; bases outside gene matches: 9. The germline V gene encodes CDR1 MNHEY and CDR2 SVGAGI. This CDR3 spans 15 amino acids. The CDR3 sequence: CASRPDRGRGPEAFF. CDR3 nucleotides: TGTGCCAGCAGGCCGGACAGGGGGCGGGGGCCTGAAGCTTTCTTT.

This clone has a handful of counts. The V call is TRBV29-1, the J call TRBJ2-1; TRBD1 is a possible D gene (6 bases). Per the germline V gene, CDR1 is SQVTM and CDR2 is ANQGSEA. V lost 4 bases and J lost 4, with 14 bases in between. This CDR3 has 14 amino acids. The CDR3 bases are TGCAGCGTTGTGAGGGGGTTTGGGTACAATGAGCAGTTCTTC. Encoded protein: CSVVRGFGYNEQFF.

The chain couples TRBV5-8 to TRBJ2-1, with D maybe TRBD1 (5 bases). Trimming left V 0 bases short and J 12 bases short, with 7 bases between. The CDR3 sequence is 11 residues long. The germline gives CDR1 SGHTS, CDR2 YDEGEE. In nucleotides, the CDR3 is TGTGCCAGCAGCTTGGCAAGGGGGCAGTTCTTC. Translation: CASSLARGQFF.

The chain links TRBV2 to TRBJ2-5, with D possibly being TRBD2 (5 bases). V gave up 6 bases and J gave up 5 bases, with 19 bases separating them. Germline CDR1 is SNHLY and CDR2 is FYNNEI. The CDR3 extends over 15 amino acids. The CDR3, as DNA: TGTGCCAGCAGCCGCGCAGGCCTTGCGGGTGAGACCCAGTACTTC. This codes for CASSRAGLAGETQYF.

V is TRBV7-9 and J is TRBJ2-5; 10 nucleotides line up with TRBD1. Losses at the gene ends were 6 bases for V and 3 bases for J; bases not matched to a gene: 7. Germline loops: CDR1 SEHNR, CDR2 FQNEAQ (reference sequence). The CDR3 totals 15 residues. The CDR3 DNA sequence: TGTGCCAGCAGTTCGGCGACAGGGGGCAAAGAGACCCAGTACTTC. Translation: CASSSATGGKETQYF.

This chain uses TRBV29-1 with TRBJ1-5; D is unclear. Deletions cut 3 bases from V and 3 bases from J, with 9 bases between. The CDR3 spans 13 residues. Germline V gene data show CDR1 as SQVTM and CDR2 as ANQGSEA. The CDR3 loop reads CSVEVGPNQPQHF. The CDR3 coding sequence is TGCAGCGTTGAGGTTGGCCCCAATCAGCCCCAGCATTTT.

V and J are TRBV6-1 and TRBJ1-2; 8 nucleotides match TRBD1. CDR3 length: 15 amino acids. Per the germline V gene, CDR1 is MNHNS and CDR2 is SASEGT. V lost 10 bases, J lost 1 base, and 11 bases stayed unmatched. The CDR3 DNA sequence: TGTGCCACCGGGGACAGGTCCACTTTTAACTATGGCTACACCTTC. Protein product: CATGDRSTFNYGYTF.

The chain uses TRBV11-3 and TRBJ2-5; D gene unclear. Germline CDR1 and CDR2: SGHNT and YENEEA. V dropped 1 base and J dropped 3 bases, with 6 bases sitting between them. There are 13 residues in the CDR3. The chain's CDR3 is CASSLGGKETQYF. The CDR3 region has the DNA TGTGCCAGCAGCTTAGGAGGTAAAGAGACCCAGTACTTC.

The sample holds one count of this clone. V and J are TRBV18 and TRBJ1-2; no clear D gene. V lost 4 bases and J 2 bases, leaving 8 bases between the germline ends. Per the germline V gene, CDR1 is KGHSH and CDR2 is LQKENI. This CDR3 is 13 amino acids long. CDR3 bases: TGTGCCAGCTCACGCGACGGGAACTATGGCTACACCTTC. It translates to CASSRDGNYGYTF.